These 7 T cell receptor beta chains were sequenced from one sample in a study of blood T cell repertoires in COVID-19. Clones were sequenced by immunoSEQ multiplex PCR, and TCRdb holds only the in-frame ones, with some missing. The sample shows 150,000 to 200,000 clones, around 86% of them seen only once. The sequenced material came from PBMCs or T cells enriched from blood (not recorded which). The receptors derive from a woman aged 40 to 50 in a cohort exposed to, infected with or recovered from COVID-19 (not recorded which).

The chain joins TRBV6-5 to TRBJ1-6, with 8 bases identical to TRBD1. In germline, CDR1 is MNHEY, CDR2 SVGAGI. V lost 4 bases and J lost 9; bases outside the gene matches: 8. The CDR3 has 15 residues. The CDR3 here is CASSWATGAGSPLHF. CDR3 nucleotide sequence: TGTGCCAGCAGTTGGGCGACAGGGGCCGGTTCACCCCTCCACTTT.

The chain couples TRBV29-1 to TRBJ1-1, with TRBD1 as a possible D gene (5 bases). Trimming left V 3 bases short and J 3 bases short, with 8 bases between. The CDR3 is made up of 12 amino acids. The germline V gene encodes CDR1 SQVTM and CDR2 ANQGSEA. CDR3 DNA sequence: TGCAGCGTTGAGGGCAGGGACACTGAAGCTTTCTTT. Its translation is CSVEGRDTEAFF.

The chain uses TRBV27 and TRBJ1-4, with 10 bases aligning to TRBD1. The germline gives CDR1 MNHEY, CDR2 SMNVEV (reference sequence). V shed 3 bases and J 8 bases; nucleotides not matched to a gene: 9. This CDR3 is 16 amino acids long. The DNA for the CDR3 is TGTGCCAGCAGTTTGACGCCCGGGACAGGGGTAGAAAAACTGTTTTTT. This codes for CASSLTPGTGVEKLFF.

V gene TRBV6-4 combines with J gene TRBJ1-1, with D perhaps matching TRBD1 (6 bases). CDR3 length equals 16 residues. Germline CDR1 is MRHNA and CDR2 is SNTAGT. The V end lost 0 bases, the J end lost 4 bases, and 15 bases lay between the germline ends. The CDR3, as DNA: TGTGCCAGCAGTGACTCGGGGGCCCTCAGTAGCACTGAAGCTTTCTTT. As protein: CASSDSGALSSTEAFF.

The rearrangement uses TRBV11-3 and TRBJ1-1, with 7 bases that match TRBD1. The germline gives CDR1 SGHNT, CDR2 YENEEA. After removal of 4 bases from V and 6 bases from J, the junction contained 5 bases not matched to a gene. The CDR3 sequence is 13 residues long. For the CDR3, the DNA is TGTGCCAGCAGCTCCCGACAGGGCGCTGAAGCTTTCTTT. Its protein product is CASSSRQGAEAFF.

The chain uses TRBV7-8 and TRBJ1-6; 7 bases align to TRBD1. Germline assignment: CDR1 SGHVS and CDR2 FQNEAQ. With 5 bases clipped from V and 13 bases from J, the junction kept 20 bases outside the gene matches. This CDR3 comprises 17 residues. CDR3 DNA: TGTGCCAGCAGCGGAGGAACGAAAGGACAGGACTGGGAGCCCCTCCACTTT. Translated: CASSGGTKGQDWEPLHF.

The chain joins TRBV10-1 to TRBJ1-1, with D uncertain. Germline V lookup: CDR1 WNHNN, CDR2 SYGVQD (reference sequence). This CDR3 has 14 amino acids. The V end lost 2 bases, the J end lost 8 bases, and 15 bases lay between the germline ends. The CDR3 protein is CASSERQARGEAFF. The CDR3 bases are TGCGCCAGCAGTGAGAGGCAGGCCCGAGGGGAAGCTTTCTTT.